This T cell receptor (beta chain) was retrieved from a study of blood T cell repertoires in COVID-19. Study as a whole: COVID-19 samples, acute and convalescent, were from the United States, Italy and Spain.

The CDR3 is 14 amino acids. CDR1 is SGHNT, CDR2 YYREEE, per germline (reference sequence). V shed 3 bases and J shed 2 bases, with 11 bases lying between them. Original handling: Reference gene primer amplification gave estimated nucleated cell counts. The protocol was immunoSEQ multiplex PCR, while the TCRdb copy is restricted to in-frame clones and leaves out a portion. The D gene and trimming were derived from the DNA, and the V and J assignments and clone size from that table. This sample has 100,000 or so clones, with about 80% found just once. This clonotype was obtained from a man between 70 and 80 years old with active or convalescent COVID-19. The sample taken for sequencing was peripheral blood. The chain recombines TRBV5-4 with TRBJ2-5; D is possibly TRBD2 (7 bases). The CDR3 loop reads CASSSGGTQETQYF. The CDR3 DNA reads as TGTGCCAGCAGCTCCGGGGGGACACAAGAGACCCAGTACTTC. The variable domain in full, with the rest retrieved from reference TRBV5-4 and TRBJ2-5, is ETGVTQSPTHLIKTRGQQVTLRCSSQSGHNTVSWYQQALGQGPQFIFQYYREEENGRGNFPPRFSGLQFPNYSSELNVNALELDDSALYLCASSSGGTQETQYFGPGTRLLVL.